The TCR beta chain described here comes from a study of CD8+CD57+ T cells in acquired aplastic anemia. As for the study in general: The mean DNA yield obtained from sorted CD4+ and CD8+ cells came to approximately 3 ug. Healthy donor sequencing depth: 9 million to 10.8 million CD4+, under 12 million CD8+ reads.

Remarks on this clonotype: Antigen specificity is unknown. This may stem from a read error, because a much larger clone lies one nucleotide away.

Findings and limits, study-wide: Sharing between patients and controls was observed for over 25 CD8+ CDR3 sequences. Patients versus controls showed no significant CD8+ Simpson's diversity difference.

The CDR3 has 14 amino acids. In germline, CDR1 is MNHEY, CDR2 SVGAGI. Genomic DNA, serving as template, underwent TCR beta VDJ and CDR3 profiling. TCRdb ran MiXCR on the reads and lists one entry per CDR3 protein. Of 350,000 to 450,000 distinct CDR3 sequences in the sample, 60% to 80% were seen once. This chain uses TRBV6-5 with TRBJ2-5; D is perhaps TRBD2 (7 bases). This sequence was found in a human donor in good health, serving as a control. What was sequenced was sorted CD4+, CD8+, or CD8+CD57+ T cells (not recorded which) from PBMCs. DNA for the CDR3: TGTGCCAGCAGTCCGGCGGGGGCCCAAGAGACCCAGTGCTTC. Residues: CASSPAGAQETQCF.